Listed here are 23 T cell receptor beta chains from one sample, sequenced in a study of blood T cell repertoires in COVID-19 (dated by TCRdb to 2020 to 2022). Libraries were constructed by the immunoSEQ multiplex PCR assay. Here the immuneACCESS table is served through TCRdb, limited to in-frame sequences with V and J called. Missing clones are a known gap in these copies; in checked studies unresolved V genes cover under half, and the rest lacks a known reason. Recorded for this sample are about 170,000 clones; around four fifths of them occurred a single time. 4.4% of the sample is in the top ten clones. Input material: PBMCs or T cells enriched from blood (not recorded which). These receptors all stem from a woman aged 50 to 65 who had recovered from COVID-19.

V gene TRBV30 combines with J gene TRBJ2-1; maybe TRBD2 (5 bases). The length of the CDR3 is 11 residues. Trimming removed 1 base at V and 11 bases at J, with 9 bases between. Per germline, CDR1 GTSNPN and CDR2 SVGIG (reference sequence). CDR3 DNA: TGTGCCTGGAGTGGGACTGAGAAGCAGTTCTTC. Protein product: CAWSGTEKQFF.

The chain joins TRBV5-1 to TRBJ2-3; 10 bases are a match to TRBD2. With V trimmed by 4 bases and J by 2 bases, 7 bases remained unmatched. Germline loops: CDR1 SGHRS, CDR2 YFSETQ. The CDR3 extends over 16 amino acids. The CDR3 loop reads CASSIPAGGITDTQYF. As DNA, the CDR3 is TGCGCCAGCAGCATTCCAGCGGGAGGGATCACAGATACGCAGTATTTT.

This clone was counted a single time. Here the CDR3 reads CAISSLGNTIYF. DNA of the CDR3: TGTGCCATCTCCTCGTTAGGAAACACCATATATTTT. This sequence joins TRBV28 and TRBJ1-3, with unresolved D. V dropped 10 bases and J dropped 4 bases, with 11 bases sitting between them. This CDR3 comprises 12 residues. The germline gives CDR1 MDHEN, CDR2 SYDVKM.

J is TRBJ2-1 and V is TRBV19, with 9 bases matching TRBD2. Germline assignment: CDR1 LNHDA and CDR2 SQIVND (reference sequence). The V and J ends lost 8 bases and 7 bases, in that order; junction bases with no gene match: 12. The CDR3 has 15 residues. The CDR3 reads CASASSSGRGNEQFF. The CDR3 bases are TGTGCCAGTGCCTCAAGTAGCGGGAGAGGTAATGAGCAGTTCTTC.

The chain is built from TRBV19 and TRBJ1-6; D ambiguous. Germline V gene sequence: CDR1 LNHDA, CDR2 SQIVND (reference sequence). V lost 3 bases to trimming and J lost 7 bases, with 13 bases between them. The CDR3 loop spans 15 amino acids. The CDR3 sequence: CASSIAGRGNSPLHF. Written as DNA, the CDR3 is TGTGCCAGTAGTATCGCGGGCCGCGGGAATTCACCCCTCCACTTT. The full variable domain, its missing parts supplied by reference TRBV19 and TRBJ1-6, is DGGITQSPKYLFRKEGQNVTLSCEQNLNHDAMYWYRQDPGQGLRLIYYSQIVNDFQKGDIAEGYSVSREKKESFPLTVTSAQKNPTAFYLCASSIAGRGNSPLHFGNGTRLTVT.

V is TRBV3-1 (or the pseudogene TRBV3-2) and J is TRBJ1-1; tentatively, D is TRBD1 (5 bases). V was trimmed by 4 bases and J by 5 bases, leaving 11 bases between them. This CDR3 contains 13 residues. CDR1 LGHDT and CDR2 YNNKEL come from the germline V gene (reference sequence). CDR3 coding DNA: TGTGCCAGCAGCCCCTGGGGGGGGACTGAAGCTTTCTTT. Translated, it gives CASSPWGGTEAFF.

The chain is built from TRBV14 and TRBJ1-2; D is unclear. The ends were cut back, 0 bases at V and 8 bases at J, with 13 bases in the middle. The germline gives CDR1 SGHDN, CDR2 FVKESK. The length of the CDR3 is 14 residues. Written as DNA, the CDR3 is TGTGCCAGCAGCCAAGATTACTACGGGAGCGGCTACACCTTC. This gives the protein CASSQDYYGSGYTF. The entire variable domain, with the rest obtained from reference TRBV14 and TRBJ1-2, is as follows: EAGVTQFPSHSVIEKGQTVTLRCDPISGHDNLYWYRRVMGKEIKFLLHFVKESKQDESGMPNNRFLAERTGGTYSTLKVQPAELEDSGVYFCASSQDYYGSGYTFGSGTRLTVV.

The CDR3 sequence is CASSPSLWPSTDTQYF. In DNA form, the CDR3 reads TGTGCCAGCAGCCCCTCTTTGTGGCCTAGCACAGATACGCAGTATTTT. The gene calls are TRBV7-3 and TRBJ2-3, with D unclear. V dropped 5 bases and J dropped 0 bases, with 15 bases sitting between them. The CDR3 extends over 16 amino acids. CDR1 and CDR2 from the germline V gene are SGHTA and FQGTGA.

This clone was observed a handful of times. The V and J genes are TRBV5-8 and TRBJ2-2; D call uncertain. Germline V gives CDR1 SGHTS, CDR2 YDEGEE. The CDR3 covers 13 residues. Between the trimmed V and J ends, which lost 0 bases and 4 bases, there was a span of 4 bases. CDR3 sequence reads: CASSLASTGELFF. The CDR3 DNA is TGTGCCAGCAGCTTGGCCAGCACCGGGGAGCTGTTTTTT.

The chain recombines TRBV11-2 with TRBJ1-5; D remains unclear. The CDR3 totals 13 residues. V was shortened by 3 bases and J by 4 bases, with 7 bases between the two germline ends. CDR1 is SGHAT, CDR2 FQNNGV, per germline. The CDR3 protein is CASSFSPNQPQHF. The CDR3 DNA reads TGTGCCAGCAGCTTCAGTCCTAATCAGCCCCAGCATTTT.

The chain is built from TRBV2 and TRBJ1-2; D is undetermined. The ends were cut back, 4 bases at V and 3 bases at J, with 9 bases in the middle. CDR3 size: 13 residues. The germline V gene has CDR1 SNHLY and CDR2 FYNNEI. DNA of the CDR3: TGTGCCAGCAGTGGTACCCCGGACTATGGCTACACCTTC. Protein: CASSGTPDYGYTF. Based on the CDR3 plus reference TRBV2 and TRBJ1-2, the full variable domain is EPEVTQTPSHQVTQMGQEVILRCVPISNHLYFYWYRQILGQKVEFLVSFYNNEISEKSEIFDDQFSVERPDGSNFTLKIRSTKLEDSAMYFCASSGTPDYGYTFGSGTRLTVV.

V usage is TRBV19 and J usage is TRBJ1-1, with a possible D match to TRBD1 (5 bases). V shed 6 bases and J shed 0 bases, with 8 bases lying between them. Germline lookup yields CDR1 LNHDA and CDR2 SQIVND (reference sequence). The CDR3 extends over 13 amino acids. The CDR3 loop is CASRLQVNTEAFF. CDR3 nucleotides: TGTGCCAGTAGATTACAGGTGAACACTGAAGCTTTCTTT.

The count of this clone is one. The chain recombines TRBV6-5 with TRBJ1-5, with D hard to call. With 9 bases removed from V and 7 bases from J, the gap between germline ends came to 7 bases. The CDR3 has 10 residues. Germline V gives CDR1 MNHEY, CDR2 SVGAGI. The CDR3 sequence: CASNIQPQHF. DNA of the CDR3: TGTGCCAGTAATATACAGCCCCAGCATTTT.

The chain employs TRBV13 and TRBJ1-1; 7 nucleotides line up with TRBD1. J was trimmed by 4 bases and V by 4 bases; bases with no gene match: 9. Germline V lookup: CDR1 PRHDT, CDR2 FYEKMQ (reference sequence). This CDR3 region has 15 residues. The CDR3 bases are TGTGCCAGCAGCTCAAACACAGGGGATGGCACTGAAGCTTTCTTT. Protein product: CASSSNTGDGTEAFF.

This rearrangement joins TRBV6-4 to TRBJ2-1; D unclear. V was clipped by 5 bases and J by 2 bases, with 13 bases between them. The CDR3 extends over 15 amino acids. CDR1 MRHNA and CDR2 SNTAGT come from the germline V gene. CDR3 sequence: CASSSLMTPYNEQFF. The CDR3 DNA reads TGTGCCAGCAGTAGCTTGATGACTCCCTACAATGAGCAGTTCTTC.

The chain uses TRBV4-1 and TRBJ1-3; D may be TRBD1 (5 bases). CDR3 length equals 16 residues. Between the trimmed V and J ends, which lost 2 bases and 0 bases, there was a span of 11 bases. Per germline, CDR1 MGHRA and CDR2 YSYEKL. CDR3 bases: TGCGCCAGCAGCCAATCGTTACAGGTCTCTGGAAACACCATATATTTT. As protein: CASSQSLQVSGNTIYF.

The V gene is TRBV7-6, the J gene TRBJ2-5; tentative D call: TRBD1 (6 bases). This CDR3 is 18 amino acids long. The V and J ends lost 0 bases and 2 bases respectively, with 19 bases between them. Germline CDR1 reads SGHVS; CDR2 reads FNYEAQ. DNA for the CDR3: TGTGCCAGCAGCTTAGCGGGGTCGTATATGAGGGGGCAAGAGACCCAGTACTTC. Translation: CASSLAGSYMRGQETQYF.

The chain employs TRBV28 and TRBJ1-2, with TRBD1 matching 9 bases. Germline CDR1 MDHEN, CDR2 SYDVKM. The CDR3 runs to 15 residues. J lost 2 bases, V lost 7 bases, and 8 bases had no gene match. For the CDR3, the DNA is TGTGCCAGCAAAGTACAGGGGGCATTAAACTATGGCTACACCTTC. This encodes CASKVQGALNYGYTF.

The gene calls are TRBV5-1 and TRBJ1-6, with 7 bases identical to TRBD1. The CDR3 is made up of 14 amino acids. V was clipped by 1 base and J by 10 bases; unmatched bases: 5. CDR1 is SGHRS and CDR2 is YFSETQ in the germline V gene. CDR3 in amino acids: CASSLTGAESPLHF. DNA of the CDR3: TGCGCCAGCAGCTTGACAGGGGCTGAGTCACCCCTCCACTTT.

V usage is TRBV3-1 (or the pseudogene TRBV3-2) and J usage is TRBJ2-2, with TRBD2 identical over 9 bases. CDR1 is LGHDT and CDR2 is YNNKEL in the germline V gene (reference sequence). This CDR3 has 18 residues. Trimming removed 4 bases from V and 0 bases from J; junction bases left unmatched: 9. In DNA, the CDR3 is TGTGCCAGCAGCCGCCGGTCTAGCGGGACCTCGAACACCGGGGAGCTGTTTTTT. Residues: CASSRRSSGTSNTGELFF.

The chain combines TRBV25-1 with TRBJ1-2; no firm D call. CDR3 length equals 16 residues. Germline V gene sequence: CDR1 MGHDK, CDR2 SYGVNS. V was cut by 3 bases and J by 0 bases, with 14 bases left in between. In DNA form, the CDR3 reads TGTGCCAGCAGTGACTGGGCCTCGGGATCTAACTATGGCTACACCTTC. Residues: CASSDWASGSNYGYTF.

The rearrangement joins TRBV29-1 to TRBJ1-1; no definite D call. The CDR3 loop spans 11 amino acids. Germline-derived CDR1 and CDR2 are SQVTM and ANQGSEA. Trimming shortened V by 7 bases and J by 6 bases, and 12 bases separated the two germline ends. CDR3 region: CSAAPGAEAFF. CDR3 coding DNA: TGCAGCGCAGCCCCAGGCGCTGAAGCTTTCTTT.

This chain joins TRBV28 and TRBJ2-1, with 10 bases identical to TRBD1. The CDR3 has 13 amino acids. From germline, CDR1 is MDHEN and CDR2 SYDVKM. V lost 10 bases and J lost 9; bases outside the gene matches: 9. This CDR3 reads CAIGTGVPSEQFF. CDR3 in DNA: TGTGCCATCGGGACAGGGGTTCCGAGTGAGCAGTTCTTC. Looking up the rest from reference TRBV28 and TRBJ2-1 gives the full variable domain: DVKVTQSSRYLVKRTGEKVFLECVQDMDHENMFWYRQDPGLGLRLIYFSYDVKMKEKGDIPEGYSVSREKKERFSLILESASTNQTSMYLCAIGTGVPSEQFFGPGTRLTVL.